The present T cell receptor (beta chain) was sequenced within a study of memory CD4+ T cells and cytomegalovirus serostatus. Study-level findings and limits: CD4+ memory repertoires contained about 40% of the 164 reported CMV TCRbeta sequences.

To note about this clone: What it binds is unknown.

Single viable CD3+CD4+CD8-CD45RO+ cells were sorted as the memory CD4+ T cells. Profiled with immunoSEQ multiplex PCR; TCRdb holds only in-frame clones, not every one. The table lists some 50,000 clones, just over 75% of them singletons. The sequenced sample consisted of memory CD4+ T cells from blood. The TCR comes from an adult in good health and CMV-seronegative.

The CDR3 reads CASSPGSLTGELFF. CDR3 nucleotides: TGTGCCAGCTCACCGGGATCACTCACCGGGGAGCTGTTTTTT. This chain joins TRBV18 and TRBJ2-2, with no clear D. Germline assignment: CDR1 KGHSH and CDR2 LQKENI. CDR3 length: 14 residues. V dropped 3 bases and J dropped 4 bases, with 9 bases sitting between them.